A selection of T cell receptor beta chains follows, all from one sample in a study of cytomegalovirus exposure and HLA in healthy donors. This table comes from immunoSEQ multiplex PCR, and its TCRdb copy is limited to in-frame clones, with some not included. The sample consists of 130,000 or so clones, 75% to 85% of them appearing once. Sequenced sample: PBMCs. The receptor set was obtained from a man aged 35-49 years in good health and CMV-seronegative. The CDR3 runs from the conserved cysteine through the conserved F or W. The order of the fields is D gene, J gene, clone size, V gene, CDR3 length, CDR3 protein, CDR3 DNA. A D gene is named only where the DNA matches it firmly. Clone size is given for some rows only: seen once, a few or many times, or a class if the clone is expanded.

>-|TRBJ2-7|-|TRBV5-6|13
CASSLVPGGEQYF
TGTGCCAGCAGCTTGGTTCCCGGGGGTGAGCAGTACTTC
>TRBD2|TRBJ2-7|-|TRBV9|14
CASSVAGLDYEQYF
TGTGCCAGCAGCGTAGCGGGACTAGATTACGAGCAGTACTTC
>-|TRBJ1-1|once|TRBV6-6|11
CASSRGTEAFF
TGTGCCAGCAGTCGGGGCACTGAAGCTTTCTTT
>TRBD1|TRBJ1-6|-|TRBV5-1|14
CASRQGAYNSPLHF
TGCGCCAGCAGGCAGGGGGCCTATAATTCACCCCTCCACTTT
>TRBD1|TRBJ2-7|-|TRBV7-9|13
CASSSGQGHEQYF
TGTGCCAGCAGTTCGGGACAGGGCCACGAGCAGTACTTC
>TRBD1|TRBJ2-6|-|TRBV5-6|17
CASSLAVFGTGSNGLTF
TGTGCCAGCAGCTTGGCGGTCTTCGGGACAGGGAGTAACGGCCTGACTTTC
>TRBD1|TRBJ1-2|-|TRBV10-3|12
CAIRPTGDGYTF
TGTGCCATCAGACCGACAGGGGACGGCTACACCTTC
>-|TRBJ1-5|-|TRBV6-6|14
CASSYGGENQPQHF
TGTGCCAGCAGTTACGGAGGGGAGAATCAGCCCCAGCATTTT
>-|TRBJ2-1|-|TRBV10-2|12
CASSLLRNEQFF
TGCGCCAGCAGTCTCCTCCGTAATGAGCAGTTCTTC
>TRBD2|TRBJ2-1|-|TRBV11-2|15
CASSLLAGGPSEQFF
TGTGCCAGCAGCTTACTAGCGGGGGGGCCAAGTGAGCAGTTCTTC
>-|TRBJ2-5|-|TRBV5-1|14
CASSWGVSKETQYF
TGCGCCAGCAGCTGGGGGGTTTCAAAAGAGACCCAGTACTTC
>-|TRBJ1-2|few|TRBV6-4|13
CASSDGGYYGYTF
TGTGCCAGCAGTGACGGCGGGTACTATGGCTACACCTTC
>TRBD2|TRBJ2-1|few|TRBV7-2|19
CASSRPLRLAGGPYNEQFF
TGTGCCAGCAGCCGCCCTCTCCGGCTAGCGGGGGGGCCCTATAATGAGCAGTTCTTC
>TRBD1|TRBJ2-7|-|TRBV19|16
CASSSSGTGGAYEQYF
TGTGCCAGTAGTTCCTCCGGGACAGGGGGCGCGTACGAGCAGTACTTC
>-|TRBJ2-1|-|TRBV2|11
CASREQNGQFF
TGTGCCAGCAGGGAGCAAAATGGGCAGTTCTTC
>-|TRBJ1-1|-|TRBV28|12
CASSFRQGKAFF
TGTGCCAGCAGTTTTCGGCAGGGTAAAGCTTTCTTT
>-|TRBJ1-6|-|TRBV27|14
CASSSFDINSPLHF
TGTGCCAGCAGTTCCTTTGACATTAATTCACCCCTCCACTTT
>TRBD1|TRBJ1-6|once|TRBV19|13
CASTDREVSPLHF
TGTGCCAGCACGGACAGGGAGGTATCACCCCTCCACTTT
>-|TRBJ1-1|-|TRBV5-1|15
CASSLGQGMNTEAFF
TGCGCCAGCAGCTTGGGGCAGGGCATGAACACTGAAGCTTTCTTT
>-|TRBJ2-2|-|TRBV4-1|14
CASSQATGTGELLF
TGCGCCAGCAGCCAGGCTACAGGGACCGGGGAGCTGCTTTTT
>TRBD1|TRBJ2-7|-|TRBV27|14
CASSPRDSTYEQYF
TGTGCCAGCAGTCCCCGGGACAGCACCTACGAGCAGTACTTC
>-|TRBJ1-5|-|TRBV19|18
CASKGTGPPRYSNQPQHF
TGTGCCAGTAAGGGAACAGGGCCCCCTCGTTATAGCAATCAGCCCCAGCATTTT
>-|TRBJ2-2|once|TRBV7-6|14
CASSFGGQTGELFF
TGTGCCAGCAGCTTCGGGGGGCAAACCGGGGAGCTGTTTTTT
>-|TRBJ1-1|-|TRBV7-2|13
CASSLRGTGEAFF
TGTGCCAGCAGCCTCCGGGGGACCGGCGAAGCTTTCTTT
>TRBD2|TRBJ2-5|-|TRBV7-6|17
CASSLMAGATGQETQYF
TGTGCCAGCAGCCTGATGGCGGGAGCCACGGGCCAAGAGACCCAGTACTTC
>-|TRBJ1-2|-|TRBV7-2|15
CASSLTDALTNGYTF
TGTGCCAGCAGCTTGACAGACGCCCTTACAAATGGCTACACCTTC
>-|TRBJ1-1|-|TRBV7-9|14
CASSWGQGYTEAFF
TGTGCCAGCAGCTGGGGGCAGGGTTACACTGAAGCTTTCTTT
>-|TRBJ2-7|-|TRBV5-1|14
CASSLERTRDEQYF
TGCGCCAGCAGCTTAGAGCGGACCCGAGACGAGCAGTACTTC
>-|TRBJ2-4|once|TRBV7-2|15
CASSQMRGGQNIQYF
TGTGCCAGCAGCCAAATGCGGGGCGGGCAAAACATTCAGTACTTC
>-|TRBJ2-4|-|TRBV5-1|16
CASSPAPGRVKNSQYF
TGCGCCAGCAGCCCGGCCCCAGGGCGAGTCAAAAACAGTCAGTACTTC
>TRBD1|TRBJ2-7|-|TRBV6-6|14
CASSTWDSSYEQYF
TGTGCCAGCAGCACCTGGGACAGCTCCTACGAGCAGTACTTC
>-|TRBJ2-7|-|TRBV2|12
CASSENNYEQYF
TGTGCCAGCAGTGAAAACAACTACGAGCAGTACTTC
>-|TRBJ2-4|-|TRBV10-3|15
CAISDWGDGKNIQYF
TGTGCCATCAGTGACTGGGGAGATGGCAAAAACATTCAGTACTTC
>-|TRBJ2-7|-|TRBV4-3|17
CASSQEGPGQWAYEQYF
TGCGCCAGCAGCCAAGAAGGCCCTGGGCAGTGGGCCTACGAGCAGTACTTC
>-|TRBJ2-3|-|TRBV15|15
CATSRAESFLDTQYF
TGTGCCACCAGCAGAGCGGAGTCTTTCCTAGATACGCAGTATTTT
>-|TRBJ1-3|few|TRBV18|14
CASSPGASGNTIYF
TGTGCCAGCTCACCAGGGGCCTCTGGAAACACCATATATTTT
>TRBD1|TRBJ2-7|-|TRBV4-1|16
CASSQDQGTGGAEQYF
TGCGCCAGCAGCCAAGACCAAGGGACAGGGGGCGCCGAGCAGTACTTC
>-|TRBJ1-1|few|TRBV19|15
CASTSGGFVNTEAFF
TGTGCCAGTACTTCTGGGGGGTTCGTGAACACTGAAGCTTTCTTT
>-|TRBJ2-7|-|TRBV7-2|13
CASSFLGQSEQYF
TGTGCCAGCAGCTTTTTAGGACAATCTGAGCAGTACTTC
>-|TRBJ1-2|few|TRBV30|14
CAWVHGVATYGYTF
TGTGCCTGGGTCCACGGGGTCGCCACCTATGGCTACACCTTC
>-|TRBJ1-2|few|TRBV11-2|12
CASSLTRGGYTF
TGTGCCAGCAGCCTGACCAGGGGAGGCTACACCTTC
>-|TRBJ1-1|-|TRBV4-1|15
CASSQVLQGNTEAFF
TGCGCCAGCAGCCAAGTCCTCCAGGGGAACACTGAAGCTTTCTTT
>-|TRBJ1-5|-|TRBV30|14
CAWSVGTGIQPQHF
TGTGCCTGGAGTGTAGGAACGGGGATCCAGCCCCAGCATTTT
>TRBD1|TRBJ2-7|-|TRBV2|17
CARSDREHSKSGYEQYF
TGTGCCAGGAGCGACAGGGAGCACTCTAAATCGGGCTACGAGCAGTACTTC
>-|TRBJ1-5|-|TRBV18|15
CASSPGPNSNQPQHF
TGTGCCAGCTCACCAGGCCCAAATAGCAATCAGCCCCAGCATTTT
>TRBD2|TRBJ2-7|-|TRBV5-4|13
CASRLAGPGEQYF
TGTGCCAGCAGGCTAGCGGGACCGGGGGAGCAGTACTTC
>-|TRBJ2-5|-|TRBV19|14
CASSINERRETQYF
TGTGCCAGTAGTATAAATGAGCGGCGTGAGACCCAGTACTTC
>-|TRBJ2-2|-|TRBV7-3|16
CASSLLGSGNTGELFF
TGTGCCAGCAGCCTCCTGGGTAGCGGGAACACCGGGGAGCTGTTTTTT
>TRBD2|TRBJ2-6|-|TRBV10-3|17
CAISGTSGREGANGLTF
TGTGCCATCAGTGGAACTAGCGGGAGAGAGGGGGCCAACGGCCTGACTTTC
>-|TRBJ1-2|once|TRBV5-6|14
CASSWGQVQDGYTF
TGTGCCAGCAGCTGGGGGCAGGTTCAGGATGGCTACACCTTC
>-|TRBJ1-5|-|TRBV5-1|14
CASSLEGGIGPQHF
TGCGCCAGCAGCTTGGAGGGGGGGATTGGGCCCCAGCATTTT
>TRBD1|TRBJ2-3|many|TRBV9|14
CASSVAYRGATQYF
TGTGCCAGCAGCGTAGCATACAGGGGGGCTACGCAGTATTTT
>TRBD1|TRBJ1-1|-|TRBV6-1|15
CASRETGIGVTEAFF
TGTGCCAGCAGGGAGACAGGGATTGGGGTCACTGAAGCTTTCTTT
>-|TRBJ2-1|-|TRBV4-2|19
CASSQEGFGGPDSYNEQFF
TGTGCCAGCAGCCAAGAGGGTTTCGGGGGGCCAGACTCCTACAATGAGCAGTTCTTC
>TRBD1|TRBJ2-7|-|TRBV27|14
CASSKWTGSYEQYF
TGTGCCAGCAGTAAATGGACAGGGTCCTACGAGCAGTACTTC
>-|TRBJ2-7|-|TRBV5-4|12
CASSTPDSLQYF
TGTGCCAGCAGCACCCCGGACAGTTTGCAGTACTTC
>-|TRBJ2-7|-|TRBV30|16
CAWRKAGTSTSYEQYF
TGTGCCTGGAGGAAAGCCGGGACATCAACCTCCTACGAGCAGTACTTC
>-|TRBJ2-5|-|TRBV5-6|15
CASSLLGRGPETQYF
TGTGCCAGCAGCCTACTGGGGCGGGGCCCAGAGACCCAGTACTTC